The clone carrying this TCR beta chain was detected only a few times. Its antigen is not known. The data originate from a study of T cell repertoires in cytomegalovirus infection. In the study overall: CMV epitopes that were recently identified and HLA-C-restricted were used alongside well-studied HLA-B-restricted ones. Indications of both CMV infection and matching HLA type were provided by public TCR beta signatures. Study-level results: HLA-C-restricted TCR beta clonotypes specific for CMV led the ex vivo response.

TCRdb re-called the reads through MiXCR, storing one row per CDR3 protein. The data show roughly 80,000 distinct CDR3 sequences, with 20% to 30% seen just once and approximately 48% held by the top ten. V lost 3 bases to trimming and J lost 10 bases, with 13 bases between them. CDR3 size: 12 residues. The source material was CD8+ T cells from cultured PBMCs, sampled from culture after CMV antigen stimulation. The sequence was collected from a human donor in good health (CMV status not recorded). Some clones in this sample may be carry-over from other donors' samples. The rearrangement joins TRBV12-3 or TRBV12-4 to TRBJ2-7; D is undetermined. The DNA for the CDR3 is TGTGCCAGCAGTTTGCGTGAACCAGTTCAGTACTTC. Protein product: CASSLREPVQYF.